This is a list of T cell receptor beta chains from one sample in a study of post-analysis software for immune sequencing data. TCRdb recomputed calls from the PCR reads with MiXCR, one row per CDR3 protein. The sample includes hundreds of thousands of distinct CDR3 sequences, about 53% seen only once; the top ten take roughly 4.4%. The sequencing input was blood. The receptors were sampled from a girl aged 10-17 years with multiple sclerosis. Each CDR3 is given with its conserved first and last residue. Fields, in order: CDR3 DNA, CDR3 protein, D gene, V gene, J gene, clone size. The D gene is left open where the match is weak. Size is omitted from some rows. Given values are once, few, many or a class for expanded clones.

cdr3_nt: TGTGCCACCAGTCCGGCGGGGTCTGGGAATGAGCAGTTCTTC; cdr3_aa: CATSPAGSGNEQFF; d_call: NA; v_call: TRBV15; j_call: TRBJ2-1; clone_size: few
cdr3_nt: TGCAGCGTCGGGCTCGGGTACAATGAGCAGTACTTC; cdr3_aa: CSVGLGYNEQYF; d_call: NA; v_call: TRBV29-1; j_call: TRBJ2-7; clone_size: NA
cdr3_nt: TGTGCCAGCAGCCAAGACGGGATTAATGAAAAACTGTTTTTT; cdr3_aa: CASSQDGINEKLFF; d_call: NA; v_call: TRBV4-2; j_call: TRBJ1-4; clone_size: NA
cdr3_nt: TGCAGTGCTAGAGATATGACTAGCGGGAGTTGGGCAGATACGCAGTATTTT; cdr3_aa: CSARDMTSGSWADTQYF; d_call: TRBD2; v_call: TRBV20-1; j_call: TRBJ2-3; clone_size: NA
cdr3_nt: TGCGCCAGCAAGGCCCTTGGGACAGGACCGGGGGATACGCAGTATTTT; cdr3_aa: CASKALGTGPGDTQYF; d_call: TRBD1; v_call: TRBV5-1; j_call: TRBJ2-3; clone_size: few
cdr3_nt: TGTGCCAGCAGTTTATCCAACCTAGACCGGTCCTACGAGCAGTACTTC; cdr3_aa: CASSLSNLDRSYEQYF; d_call: NA; v_call: TRBV27; j_call: TRBJ2-7; clone_size: NA
cdr3_nt: TGCAGCGTCCCCGGGGCACTGTACCAAGAGACCCAGTACTTC; cdr3_aa: CSVPGALYQETQYF; d_call: NA; v_call: TRBV29-1; j_call: TRBJ2-5; clone_size: NA
cdr3_nt: TGTGCCAGCAGTGTGATGTCCCGGCACACCTTC; cdr3_aa: CASSVMSRHTF; d_call: NA; v_call: TRBV12-3/TRBV12-4; j_call: TRBJ1-2; clone_size: NA
cdr3_nt: TGCAGTGCTAGCCCTCGACGGACTAGCAATCAGCCCCAGCATTTT; cdr3_aa: CSASPRRTSNQPQHF; d_call: NA; v_call: TRBV20-1; j_call: TRBJ1-5; clone_size: NA
cdr3_nt: TGCGCCAGCAGCTTGGGGCGCCAGGGACACGAGCGGTACTTC; cdr3_aa: CASSLGRQGHERYF; d_call: NA; v_call: TRBV5-1; j_call: TRBJ2-4; clone_size: NA
cdr3_nt: TGTGCCAGCAGTTTAAGCCCCGCGGAGACCCAGTACTTC; cdr3_aa: CASSLSPAETQYF; d_call: NA; v_call: TRBV12-3/TRBV12-4; j_call: TRBJ2-5; clone_size: NA
cdr3_nt: TGTGCCAGCAGCGCGGCGGGGAGCACAGATACGCAGTATTTT; cdr3_aa: CASSAAGSTDTQYF; d_call: NA; v_call: TRBV7-2; j_call: TRBJ2-3; clone_size: few
cdr3_nt: TGCAGTGCTAGAGGGGACTTCCGTCAAGAGACCCAGTACTTC; cdr3_aa: CSARGDFRQETQYF; d_call: NA; v_call: TRBV20-1; j_call: TRBJ2-5; clone_size: NA
cdr3_nt: TGTGCCACCAGTGACCGATTAGGAGATACGCAGTATTTT; cdr3_aa: CATSDRLGDTQYF; d_call: NA; v_call: TRBV24-1; j_call: TRBJ2-3; clone_size: few
cdr3_nt: TGCGCCAGCAGCTTGTTGGGGACCGCCGGGGAGACCCAGTACTTC; cdr3_aa: CASSLLGTAGETQYF; d_call: NA; v_call: TRBV5-1; j_call: TRBJ2-5; clone_size: NA
cdr3_nt: TGTGCCAGCAGCTTTAGGGGGGCAGATACGCAGTATTTT; cdr3_aa: CASSFRGADTQYF; d_call: NA; v_call: TRBV7-3; j_call: TRBJ2-3; clone_size: many
cdr3_nt: TGTGCCAGCAGCCGGGGGTTGGCCACTGAAGCTTTCTTT; cdr3_aa: CASSRGLATEAFF; d_call: NA; v_call: TRBV14; j_call: TRBJ1-1; clone_size: once
cdr3_nt: TGTGCCAGCACCGCGGGACACCCAAAAGAGACCCAGTACTTC; cdr3_aa: CASTAGHPKETQYF; d_call: NA; v_call: TRBV12-3/TRBV12-4; j_call: TRBJ2-5; clone_size: few
cdr3_nt: TGTGCCAGCAGGTACACAGGAGGCTACGAGCAGTACTTC; cdr3_aa: CASRYTGGYEQYF; d_call: NA; v_call: TRBV6-5; j_call: TRBJ2-7; clone_size: NA
cdr3_nt: TGTGCCAGCAGCCTTACCGGACCACCAACCTCTGGAAACACCATATATTTT; cdr3_aa: CASSLTGPPTSGNTIYF; d_call: NA; v_call: TRBV7-8; j_call: TRBJ1-3; clone_size: NA
cdr3_nt: TGTGCCAGCAGCCTAGGGGAAAGGGGTGAGCAGTTCTTC; cdr3_aa: CASSLGERGEQFF; d_call: NA; v_call: TRBV6-4; j_call: TRBJ2-1; clone_size: few
cdr3_nt: TGTGCCAGCAGCGGATCCGGGCCGATCTCCTACGAGCAGTACTTC; cdr3_aa: CASSGSGPISYEQYF; d_call: NA; v_call: TRBV9; j_call: TRBJ2-7; clone_size: few
cdr3_nt: TGCGCCAGCAGCTTGGAACTAGCGGGATACACCGGGGAGCTGTTTTTT; cdr3_aa: CASSLELAGYTGELFF; d_call: TRBD2; v_call: TRBV5-1; j_call: TRBJ2-2; clone_size: NA
cdr3_nt: TGCAGCGTTGTGGCTAGCGGACCTAGCACAGATACGCAGTATTTT; cdr3_aa: CSVVASGPSTDTQYF; d_call: TRBD2; v_call: TRBV29-1; j_call: TRBJ2-3; clone_size: few
cdr3_nt: TGCAGCGGAGGCCCTGCCAGGATAAGCCAAACAGATACGCAGTATTTT; cdr3_aa: CSGGPARISQTDTQYF; d_call: NA; v_call: TRBV29-1; j_call: TRBJ2-3; clone_size: NA
cdr3_nt: TGCGCCAGCAGCTTGGCTCCGGGTTCTGAAGCTTTCTTT; cdr3_aa: CASSLAPGSEAFF; d_call: NA; v_call: TRBV5-1; j_call: TRBJ1-1; clone_size: NA
cdr3_nt: TGTGCTAGTGGTCACGAACCACAGGGACTAGGGGAGACCCAGTACTTC; cdr3_aa: CASGHEPQGLGETQYF; d_call: TRBD2; v_call: TRBV12-5; j_call: TRBJ2-5; clone_size: NA
cdr3_nt: TGTGCCAGCAGTTTATGGGACGGCTCTGGGGCCAACGTCCTGACTTTC; cdr3_aa: CASSLWDGSGANVLTF; d_call: NA; v_call: TRBV28; j_call: TRBJ2-6; clone_size: NA
cdr3_nt: TGCGCCAGCACCAAAGGCGGGCTGGGAAGCACAGATACGCAGTATTTT; cdr3_aa: CASTKGGLGSTDTQYF; d_call: NA; v_call: TRBV5-1; j_call: TRBJ2-3; clone_size: NA
cdr3_nt: TGCAGTGCCCTAGGGCACGGCCTCAATTCACCCCTCCACTTT; cdr3_aa: CSALGHGLNSPLHF; d_call: NA; v_call: TRBV20-1; j_call: TRBJ1-6; clone_size: few
cdr3_nt: TGCAGCGTTCTGACCGGGGTCTTGAGCACTGGGGCCAACGTCCTGACTTTC; cdr3_aa: CSVLTGVLSTGANVLTF; d_call: NA; v_call: TRBV29-1; j_call: TRBJ2-6; clone_size: few
cdr3_nt: TGTGCCAGCAGGGGGACAGGGCCGGTCGAGCAGTACTTC; cdr3_aa: CASRGTGPVEQYF; d_call: TRBD1; v_call: TRBV25-1; j_call: TRBJ2-7; clone_size: NA
cdr3_nt: TGTGCCAGCAGTTACCTAGCGGGAGGGCCTGGGGAGCAGTACTTC; cdr3_aa: CASSYLAGGPGEQYF; d_call: TRBD2; v_call: TRBV6-6; j_call: TRBJ2-7; clone_size: few
cdr3_nt: TGCGCCAGCAGCCAAGTTCGACTAGCGGGAGTATATGAGCAGTACTTC; cdr3_aa: CASSQVRLAGVYEQYF; d_call: TRBD2; v_call: TRBV4-1; j_call: TRBJ2-5; clone_size: NA
cdr3_nt: TGCAGTGCTACCGGGGACTACCTATCCTACGAGCAGTACTTC; cdr3_aa: CSATGDYLSYEQYF; d_call: TRBD2; v_call: TRBV20-1; j_call: TRBJ2-7; clone_size: once
cdr3_nt: TGTGCCAGCAGCCCAGCGACAGCTACGAGCACTGAAGCTTTCTTT; cdr3_aa: CASSPATATSTEAFF; d_call: NA; v_call: TRBV4-2; j_call: TRBJ1-1; clone_size: NA
cdr3_nt: TGTGCCAGCAGTTTGGGGACGGGGGGGTACTCTGGCTACACCTTC; cdr3_aa: CASSLGTGGYSGYTF; d_call: NA; v_call: TRBV12-3/TRBV12-4; j_call: TRBJ1-2; clone_size: once
cdr3_nt: TGTGCCAGTGGTAACTTGACAGGTTACGAGCAGTACTTC; cdr3_aa: CASGNLTGYEQYF; d_call: NA; v_call: TRBV19; j_call: TRBJ2-7; clone_size: NA